This T cell receptor beta chain appears in the sequencing data of a study of response to subunit inactivated influenza vaccine. CDR1 and CDR2 from the germline V gene are SGHNT and YYREEE (reference sequence). V was clipped by 4 bases and J by 8 bases; unmatched bases: 8. The CDR3 has 13 residues. One entry per CDR3 protein results from TCRdb running MiXCR on the RT-PCR reads. Counted here are 500,000 to 750,000 distinct CDR3 sequences, 14% occurring once; the ten biggest clones make up roughly 11%. This clonotype was picked up a small number of times. Sample: PBMCs from blood, taken about 11 days after vaccination. J is TRBJ1-2 and V is TRBV5-4; TRBD1 aligns across 7 bases. This TCR came from a man in his fifties who received an inactivated influenza vaccine. CDR3 bases: TGTGCCAGCAGCATTTACGACAGGGAAGGCTACACCTTC. Its protein product is CASSIYDREGYTF. Supplemented by reference TRBV5-4 and TRBJ1-2, the full variable domain reads ETGVTQSPTHLIKTRGQQVTLRCSSQSGHNTVSWYQQALGQGPQFIFQYYREEENGRGNFPPRFSGLQFPNYSSELNVNALELDDSALYLCASSIYDREGYTFGSGTRLTVV.